The 8 T cell receptor beta chains reported below all come from one sample, sequenced in a study of EBV T-cell therapy then PD-1 blockade in nasopharyngeal carcinoma. The antigens of these receptors remain unknown. Noted time point: 266 days after commencement of treatment, after nivolumab therapy. The treatment denotes: AdE1-LMPpoly-expanded autologous EBV-specific T-cell therapy followed by anti-PD-1 nivolumab. Sequencing was performed with immunoSEQ multiplex PCR; in TCRdb, only in-frame clones are kept and a portion is missing. This table has about 21,000 clones, roughly four fifths appearing once. The starting material was CD8+ T cells from blood, obtained at approximately day 260 from a patient whose treatment included autologous EBV-specific T cells and nivolumab. The receptors stem from a man aged 35-49 years with nasopharyngeal carcinoma.

This chain joins TRBV4-2 and TRBJ1-4; D not certain. Germline V CDR1 and CDR2: LGHNA, YNFKEQ. Trimming stripped 3 bases from V and 3 bases from J, with 8 bases between. The CDR3 covers 14 residues. The CDR3, as DNA: TGTGCCAGCAGCCAGGAGCTACCTAATGAAAAACTGTTTTTT. Its protein product is CASSQELPNEKLFF.

The CDR3 sequence is CASSLFPQGAYEQYF. The CDR3 DNA is TGTGCCAGCAGTTTATTTCCACAGGGGGCCTACGAGCAGTACTTC. The chain has TRBV27 and TRBJ2-7; 8 positions agree with TRBD1. CDR3 size: 15 residues. The V gene end was trimmed by 1 base and the J gene end by 2 bases; junction bases not matched to a gene: 4. The germline V gene has CDR1 MNHEY and CDR2 SMNVEV (reference sequence).

The V gene is TRBV3-1 (or the pseudogene TRBV3-2), the J gene TRBJ1-1; D is undetermined. The V end was cut by 1 base, the J end by 6 bases, with 9 bases between. There are 13 residues in the CDR3. Looked up from germline, CDR1 is LGHDT and CDR2 is YNNKEL (reference sequence). Here the CDR3 reads CASSQVVYAEAFF. As DNA, the CDR3 is TGTGCCAGCAGCCAAGTGGTTTACGCTGAAGCTTTCTTT.

The rearrangement links TRBV6-2 or TRBV6-3 to TRBJ1-1, with 8 bases aligning to TRBD1. This CDR3 has 17 residues. V gave up 0 bases and J gave up 6 bases; unmatched junction bases: 12. The germline gives CDR1 MNHEY, CDR2 SVGEGT. The CDR3 loop is CASSYSKGGQGGPEAFF. CDR3 sequence (DNA): TGTGCCAGCAGTTACTCGAAGGGCGGACAGGGAGGCCCTGAAGCTTTCTTT.

V and J are TRBV21-1 and TRBJ2-5; TRBD2, as called in the table, went unchecked against the DNA. TRBV21-1 is shown as a pseudogene. This CDR3 comprises 16 residues. The CDR3 protein is CASSKESRGAQETQYF. CDR3 nucleotide sequence: TGTGCCAGCAGCAAAGAGTCGCGGGGGGCCCAAGAGACCCAGTACTTC.

This chain connects TRBV24-1 to TRBJ2-2, with a possible D match to TRBD1 (5 bases). Germline V gene lookup returns CDR1 KGHDR and CDR2 SFDVKD. V lost 0 bases and J lost 2, with 9 bases in between. The CDR3 contains 16 residues. This CDR3 reads CATSDLGAFNTGELFF. The CDR3 DNA reads TGTGCCACCAGTGATTTGGGGGCATTCAACACCGGGGAGCTGTTTTTT.

V is TRBV9 and J is TRBJ1-5; D is undetermined. V gave up 3 bases and J gave up 1 base, with 8 bases separating them. The CDR3 runs 14 residues. Per the germline V gene, CDR1 is SGDLS and CDR2 is YYNGEE. CDR3 loop: CASSAGLSNQPQHF. The CDR3 DNA follows: TGTGCCAGCAGCGCTGGACTGAGCAATCAGCCCCAGCATTTT.

This clone has only a few counts. The chain employs TRBV6-5 and TRBJ1-1; TRBD1 matches 9 bases. The CDR3 runs to 13 residues. V shed 2 bases and J 7 bases; nucleotides not matched to a gene: 2. The germline gives CDR1 MNHEY, CDR2 SVGAGI. For the CDR3, the DNA is TGTGCCAGCAGTTACGGGACAGGGATTGAAGCTTTCTTT. Residues: CASSYGTGIEAFF.